These 27 T cell receptor beta chains were sequenced from one sample in a study of T-cell reconstitution after alpha-beta-depleted transplantation in children. The library targeted TCRbeta and was prepared with unique molecular identifiers. TCRdb redid the calling of the PCR reads with MiXCR, one entry per CDR3 protein. Of some 450,000 distinct CDR3 sequences in the sample, around 46% were seen once. Sequencing used PBMCs, obtained before TCRalphabeta/CD19-depleted stem cell transplant. Source of these receptors: a girl aged 2-10 years with aplastic anemia, due to receive a stem cell transplant.

This clonotype was seen many times. V and J are TRBV4-2 and TRBJ2-1; 7 bases map to TRBD2. This CDR3 has 16 amino acids. The germline V gene encodes CDR1 LGHNA and CDR2 YNFKEQ. V shed 3 bases and J 4 bases; nucleotides not matched to a gene: 9. CDR3 sequence: CASSHQGGRGYNEQFF. DNA for the CDR3: TGTGCCAGCAGCCATCAGGGCGGGAGAGGATACAATGAGCAGTTCTTC.

The chain is built from TRBV6-5 and TRBJ2-3, with TRBD2 identical over 7 bases. The CDR3 spans 16 residues. V lost 0 bases and J lost 3; bases outside the gene matches: 6. Germline V gives CDR1 MNHEY, CDR2 SVGAGI. DNA for the CDR3: TGTGCCAGCAGTTACTCGAGGTCTAGCGGAACAGATACGCAGTATTTT. Protein sequence: CASSYSRSSGTDTQYF.

The chain carries TRBV20-1 and TRBJ1-2; no definite D call. The CDR3 covers 13 residues. From germline, CDR1 is DFQATT and CDR2 SNEGSKA (reference sequence). With 3 bases removed from V and 2 bases from J, the gap between germline ends came to 10 bases. CDR3 nucleotides: TGCAGTGCTAGGGTTTTGGGGAACTATGGCTACACCTTC. This encodes CSARVLGNYGYTF.

The chain employs TRBV6-1 and TRBJ1-6, with a tentative D call TRBD1 (6 bases). The CDR3 runs to 16 residues. Per germline, CDR1 MNHNS and CDR2 SASEGT. V was cut by 6 bases and J by 9 bases, with 21 bases left in between. Here the CDR3 reads CASRDGPLGGPSPLHF. In nucleotides, the CDR3 is TGTGCCAGCAGAGACGGGCCGCTTGGGGGCCCTTCACCCCTCCACTTT.

J is TRBJ2-7 and V is TRBV11-2; 7 bases are a match to TRBD2. V was pared by 4 bases and J by 6 bases, with 9 bases of the junction left unmatched. Per the germline V gene, CDR1 is SGHAT and CDR2 is FQNNGV. CDR3 length: 14 amino acids. CDR3 residues: CASSSWGGLGEQYF. CDR3 in DNA: TGTGCCAGCAGCTCTTGGGGAGGGCTGGGCGAGCAGTACTTC.

The gene calls are TRBV5-1 and TRBJ1-2, with D perhaps matching TRBD1 (6 bases). The CDR3 is 14 residues long. Per germline, CDR1 SGHRS and CDR2 YFSETQ. The V end lost 2 bases, the J end lost 4 bases, and 12 bases lay between the germline ends. DNA of the CDR3: TGCGCCAGCAGCTTCACAGGGAGCATCTATGGCTACACCTTC. Translation: CASSFTGSIYGYTF.

The chain employs TRBV28 and TRBJ2-1; 7 bases line up with TRBD2. Germline V lookup: CDR1 MDHEN, CDR2 SYDVKM. Trimming at V came to 7 bases and at J to 1 base, leaving 10 bases not matched to a gene. The CDR3 length is 16 residues. The CDR3 sequence: CASISPAGRSYNEQFF. The CDR3 DNA follows: TGTGCCAGCATATCTCCAGCGGGAAGGTCCTACAATGAGCAGTTCTTC.

This clonotype showed up just a few times. The chain uses TRBV7-2 and TRBJ1-2; D may be TRBD1 (5 bases). CDR1 and CDR2 (germline): SGHTA, FQGNSA. V was cut by 3 bases and J by 0 bases, with 11 bases left in between. The CDR3 runs to 15 residues. The CDR3 DNA is TGTGCCAGCAGCTTCCAGGGAGAGCCTAACTATGGCTACACCTTC. It codes for CASSFQGEPNYGYTF. Full variable domain (outside the CDR3, taken from reference TRBV7-2 and TRBJ1-2): GAGVSQSPSNKVTEKGKDVELRCDPISGHTALYWYRQSLGQGLEFLIYFQGNSAPDKSGLPSDRFSAERTGGSVSTLTIQRTQQEDSAVYLCASSFQGEPNYGYTFGSGTRLTVV.

The rearrangement uses TRBV12-3 or TRBV12-4 and TRBJ2-2; maybe TRBD2 (5 bases). V lost 3 bases and J 5 bases, leaving 10 bases between the germline ends. The CDR3 length is 14 residues. The CDR3 here is CASSFLGRTGELFF. The CDR3, as DNA: TGTGCCAGCAGTTTTTTGGGGAGAACCGGGGAGCTGTTTTTT.

In this sample, this clonotype turned up a few times. DNA of the CDR3: TGTGCCAGCAGTTTCGGGCCGGGGACTGAAGCTTTCTTT. Its translation: CASSFGPGTEAFF. The genes are TRBV27 and TRBJ1-1, with no clear D. Germline V gene sequence: CDR1 MNHEY, CDR2 SMNVEV (reference sequence). V gave up 3 bases and J gave up 5 bases, with 10 bases separating them. The CDR3 consists of 13 residues.

J is TRBJ2-4 and V is TRBV5-5, with D maybe TRBD2 (6 bases). CDR3 size: 17 residues. Germline CDR1 and CDR2: SGHKS and YYEKEE (reference sequence). Between the trimmed V and J ends, which lost 1 base and 1 base, there was a span of 15 bases. The CDR3 loop reads CASSLSQGGLAKNIQYF. The CDR3 nucleotides are TGTGCCAGCAGCTTGTCCCAGGGAGGATTGGCCAAAAACATTCAGTACTTC.

The chain is built from TRBV29-1 and TRBJ2-1; perhaps TRBD2 as D (5 bases). V was cut by 8 bases and J by 3 bases, with 11 bases left in between. The CDR3 loop spans 12 amino acids. Per germline, CDR1 SQVTM and CDR2 ANQGSEA. CDR3 DNA: TGCAGCCTCCGGGCGGGCTACAATGAGCAGTTCTTC. Its translation: CSLRAGYNEQFF.

This clonotype was observed a handful of times. This chain uses TRBV20-1 with TRBJ1-6; 8 bases are a match to TRBD1. The V gene end was trimmed by 0 bases and the J gene end by 4 bases; junction bases not matched to a gene: 8. The germline gives CDR1 DFQATT, CDR2 SNEGSKA (reference sequence). The CDR3 runs 17 residues. CDR3 residues: CSARDSGTGPYNSPLHF. CDR3 sequence (DNA): TGCAGTGCTAGAGATTCGGGGACAGGCCCTTATAATTCACCCCTCCACTTT.

This clonotype has more than one count but fewer than ten. The gene calls are TRBV7-9 and TRBJ1-5, with a tentative D call TRBD1 (6 bases). The CDR3 is 16 residues long. Germline V gene sequence: CDR1 SEHNR, CDR2 FQNEAQ (reference sequence). V dropped 2 bases and J dropped 1 base, with 12 bases sitting between them. CDR3 region: CASSLSGGASNQPQHF. CDR3 sequence (DNA): TGTGCCAGCAGCTTAAGCGGGGGGGCGAGCAATCAGCCCCAGCATTTT.

In this sample, this clonotype turned up a few times. The chain links TRBV3-1 to TRBJ1-1, with no clear D. The CDR3 length is 14 residues. The germline gives CDR1 LGHDT, CDR2 YNNKEL (reference sequence). Between the trimmed V and J ends, which lost 3 bases and 4 bases, there was a span of 12 bases. Written as DNA, the CDR3 is TGTGCCAGCAGCCAGAAAGGCGCGATCACTGAAGCTTTCTTT. Translating gives CASSQKGAITEAFF.

The chain uses TRBV20-1 and TRBJ2-7; no clear D gene. The V gene lost 0 bases and the J gene lost 1 base, with 13 bases spanning the gap. The CDR3 runs 15 residues. Germline-derived CDR1 and CDR2 are DFQATT and SNEGSKA (reference sequence). For the CDR3, the DNA is TGCAGTGCTAGAGATCGCCCCGCAACTTCCTACGAGCAGTACTTC. It encodes CSARDRPATSYEQYF.

The chain has TRBV7-9 and TRBJ2-5; 10 nucleotides agree with TRBD1. Germline CDR1 is SEHNR and CDR2 is FQNEAQ (reference sequence). The J segment lost 2 bases and the V segment lost 7 bases, leaving 4 bases of the junction unmatched. This CDR3 contains 14 residues. In nucleotides, the CDR3 is TGTGCCAGCACCGAGGGACAGGGGCAAGAGACCCAGTACTTC. Its translation: CASTEGQGQETQYF.

The J gene is TRBJ2-1, the V gene TRBV7-9, with unresolved D. The V end lost 8 bases, the J end lost 6 bases, and 11 bases lay between the germline ends. There are 12 residues in the CDR3. From germline, CDR1 is SEHNR and CDR2 FQNEAQ (reference sequence). The DNA of the CDR3 is TGTGCCAGCTCTAATGACGGCAATGAGCAGTTCTTC. Translating it yields CASSNDGNEQFF.

The rearrangement uses TRBV11-2 and TRBJ1-1; D unresolved. V shed 0 bases and J shed 5 bases, with 13 bases lying between them. The CDR3 extends over 15 amino acids. Germline CDR1 reads SGHAT; CDR2 reads FQNNGV. The CDR3 DNA follows: TGTGCCAGCAGCTTAGACACCTCGCAGCGGACTGAAGCTTTCTTT. Protein product: CASSLDTSQRTEAFF.

This clonotype was detected a few times. The chain uses TRBV6-5 and TRBJ1-1; TRBD1 might be the D (6 bases). The CDR3 spans 12 residues. V was cut by 6 bases and J by 10 bases, with 15 bases left in between. Germline V gene data show CDR1 as MNHEY and CDR2 as SVGAGI. CDR3 amino acids: CASRRQVGIAFF. The CDR3 DNA reads as TGTGCCAGCAGGAGACAGGTGGGAATAGCTTTCTTT.

V usage is TRBV7-9 and J usage is TRBJ2-3; 7 nucleotides line up with TRBD2. CDR3 length: 16 residues. Per germline, CDR1 SEHNR and CDR2 FQNEAQ (reference sequence). V gave up 3 bases and J gave up 0 bases; unmatched junction bases: 6. The DNA of the CDR3 is TGTGCCAGCAGCTTTTCACTTAGCGGGAGCACAGATACGCAGTATTTT. As protein: CASSFSLSGSTDTQYF. Using reference TRBV7-9 and TRBJ2-3 for the parts outside the CDR3, the full variable domain is DTGVSQNPRHKITKRGQNVTFRCDPISEHNRLYWYRQTLGQGPEFLTYFQNEAQLEKSRLLSDRFSAERPKGSFSTLEIQRTEQGDSAMYLCASSFSLSGSTDTQYFGPGTRLTVL.

This clonotype was observed many times. The chain links TRBV5-1 to TRBJ1-6; no reliable D call. CDR3 length: 13 amino acids. Germline loops: CDR1 SGHRS, CDR2 YFSETQ. The V end lost 3 bases, the J end lost 7 bases, and 8 bases lay between the germline ends. The DNA of the CDR3 is TGCGCCAGCAGCTCAGAGGGCAATTCACCCCTCCACTTT. This sequence encodes CASSSEGNSPLHF. Using reference TRBV5-1 and TRBJ1-6 for the parts outside the CDR3, the full variable domain is KAGVTQTPRYLIKTRGQQVTLSCSPISGHRSVSWYQQTPGQGLQFLFEYFSETQRNKGNFPGRFSGRQFSNSRSEMNVSTLELGDSALYLCASSSEGNSPLHFGNGTRLTVT.

This clonotype was counted ten times or more. V gene TRBV18 combines with J gene TRBJ2-1; perhaps TRBD1 as D (6 bases). V was cut by 6 bases and J by 8 bases, with 11 bases left in between. The germline V gene encodes CDR1 KGHSH and CDR2 LQKENI. The length of the CDR3 is 12 residues. This CDR3 is CASSLKGDEQFF. The CDR3 DNA is TGTGCCAGCTCCTTGAAGGGGGATGAGCAGTTCTTC.

The V call is TRBV29-1, the J call TRBJ2-5, with 9 bases lining up with TRBD1. The germline CDR1 and CDR2 sequences are SQVTM and ANQGSEA. V shed 4 bases and J 1 base; nucleotides not matched to a gene: 10. The CDR3 runs to 16 residues. The CDR3 DNA reads TGCAGCGTTGTAGGACCGGGACAGGGCTTCCAAGAGACCCAGTACTTC. It is translated as CSVVGPGQGFQETQYF.

This chain connects TRBV28 to TRBJ2-3; D tentatively reads TRBD1 or TRBD2 (7 bases each). Germline V gene sequence: CDR1 MDHEN, CDR2 SYDVKM. The CDR3 totals 16 residues. V lost 3 bases to trimming and J lost 5 bases, with 18 bases between them. CDR3 amino acids: CASSFSWGGGRDTQYF. DNA for the CDR3: TGTGCCAGCAGTTTCAGTTGGGGAGGGGGCAGAGATACGCAGTATTTT.

This clonotype was seen many times. The rearrangement uses TRBV29-1 and TRBJ2-1; D assignment may be TRBD1 or TRBD2 (5 bases each). Germline V lookup: CDR1 SQVTM, CDR2 ANQGSEA. This CDR3 spans 13 amino acids. V was pared by 7 bases and J by 5 bases, with 15 bases between. CDR3 protein: CSAPGPTHNEQFF. For the CDR3, the DNA is TGCAGCGCTCCGGGACCGACCCACAATGAGCAGTTCTTC.

The genes are TRBV28 and TRBJ2-7; possibly TRBD1 for D (6 bases). V was pared by 6 bases and J by 0 bases, with 15 bases between. CDR3 length: 15 amino acids. Germline assignment: CDR1 MDHEN and CDR2 SYDVKM. CDR3: CASRRAGGLSYEQYF. CDR3 bases: TGTGCCAGCAGGAGAGCTGGGGGCCTCTCCTACGAGCAGTACTTC.